This T cell receptor beta chain was captured in a study of response to subunit inactivated influenza vaccine. Study-level findings and limits: A suggestion made by the authors is that each seasonal influenza vaccination recruits few new T cells.

This clonotype was detected many times. Its antigen is still unknown. TCRdb re-called the RT-PCR reads through MiXCR, storing one row per CDR3 protein. The sample holds hundreds of thousands of distinct CDR3 sequences, roughly 10% seen once. This CDR3 spans 13 amino acids. Trimming removed 6 bases from V and 7 bases from J; junction bases left unmatched: 5. Sequenced here: PBMCs from blood, sampled on the day of vaccination. The chain links TRBV12-3 or TRBV12-4 to TRBJ1-2; 10 positions match TRBD1. This receptor was obtained from a man in his fifties who received an inactivated influenza vaccine. The CDR3 DNA sequence: TGTGCCAGCAGAGCGACAGGGGGCGGTGGCTACACCTTC. Protein: CASRATGGGGYTF.